The 5 T cell receptor beta chains reported below all come from one sample, sequenced in a study of T cell responses to AZD1222 COVID-19 vaccine. The method was immunoSEQ multiplex PCR; TCRdb's version includes in-frame clones alone and lacks a portion of them. The sample lists about 100,000 clones, over 75% occurring once. Specimen: peripheral blood, collected on day 0 of AZD1222 vaccination. The origin of the receptors is an adult in good health.

This sequence joins TRBV6-5 and TRBJ2-7; 7 bases are shared with TRBD2. Trimming removed 6 bases from V and 0 bases from J; junction bases left unmatched: 5. CDR1 is MNHEY, CDR2 SVGAGI, per germline. The CDR3 loop spans 14 amino acids. The DNA of the CDR3 is TGTGCCAGCAGGAGCGGGACGGACTCCTACGAGCAGTACTTC. Amino acid sequence: CASRSGTDSYEQYF.

This chain links TRBV5-1 with TRBJ1-2, with 9 positions matching TRBD1. CDR3 length equals 15 residues. After removal of 3 bases from V and 7 bases from J, the junction contained 10 bases not matched to a gene. Germline lookup yields CDR1 SGHRS and CDR2 YFSETQ. In DNA, the CDR3 is TGCGCCAGCAGCTCTAACCCCGGGACAGGGCCTGGCTACACCTTC. Protein product: CASSSNPGTGPGYTF.

This clone was picked up one time. The rearrangement links TRBV5-5 to TRBJ2-7, with D tentatively TRBD1 or TRBD2 (5 bases each). Trimming removed 3 bases from V and 5 bases from J, with 12 bases in between. Germline V lookup: CDR1 SGHKS, CDR2 YYEKEE (reference sequence). The CDR3 extends over 13 amino acids. The CDR3 DNA reads TGTGCCAGCAGCTCGGGGACCCTTGACGAGCAGTACTTC. Its protein product is CASSSGTLDEQYF.

V usage is TRBV11-2 and J usage is TRBJ1-2; 9 bases are shared with TRBD1. V shed 0 bases, J shed 7 bases, and the junction held 6 bases outside the gene matches. The CDR3 has 15 amino acids. Germline assignment: CDR1 SGHAT and CDR2 FQNNGV. CDR3 in amino acids: CASSLDGTGGSGYTF. CDR3 sequence (DNA): TGTGCCAGCAGCTTAGATGGTACAGGGGGCTCTGGCTACACCTTC.

The rearrangement links TRBV9 to TRBJ2-5, with a possible D match to TRBD2 (5 bases). V was shortened by 0 bases and J by 3 bases, with 9 bases between the two germline ends. The CDR3 extends over 14 amino acids. Germline CDR1 and CDR2: SGDLS and YYNGEE. Written as DNA, the CDR3 is TGTGCCAGCAGCGTAGATCCAGCGGAAGAGACCCAGTACTTC. Translated: CASSVDPAEETQYF. Combining the CDR3 with reference TRBV9 and TRBJ2-5 gives the whole variable domain DSGVTQTPKHLITATGQRVTLRCSPRSGDLSVYWYQQSLDQGLQFLIQYYNGEERAKGNILERFSAQQFPDLHSELNLSSLELGDSALYFCASSVDPAEETQYFGPGTRLLVL.